What follows is one T cell receptor beta chain and its context. This entry comes from a study of control samples from healthy donors and cancer patients. CDR3 length: 17 amino acids. Unmatched junction bases numbered 11, after V lost 0 bases and J lost 8 bases. Germline V gene lookup returns CDR1 MGHRA and CDR2 YSYEKL. The assay was immunoSEQ multiplex PCR, and TCRdb's table has in-frame clones only and misses some. The table lists 150,000 to 200,000 clones, more than 85% of them singletons. The origin of this receptor is a woman between 35 and 50 years old in good health. Sequencing was done on a sample of blood. The chain uses TRBV4-1 and TRBJ1-2; TRBD1 matches at 11 bases. The CDR3 reads CASSQDTEIRTGGGYTF. The CDR3 nucleotides are TGCGCCAGCAGCCAAGATACGGAGATAAGGACAGGGGGCGGCTACACCTTC.